These T cell receptor beta chains were read from a single sample in a study of T cell repertoires in cytomegalovirus infection. MiXCR, run by TCRdb on the reads, gives a single entry per CDR3 protein. The table includes some 700,000 distinct CDR3 sequences, 35% detected once. Input material: PBMCs. These receptors were collected from a human donor in good health (CMV status not recorded). Some clones in this sample may be carry-over from other donors' samples. CDR3s include the opening cysteine and the closing phenylalanine or tryptophan. A D gene is named only where the DNA matches it firmly. A row's size may be missing; if present it is once, few, many or a size class.

V gene	clone size	D gene	J gene	CDR3 DNA	CDR3 protein
TRBV5-6	few	TRBD1	TRBJ2-7	TGTGCCAGCAGCTTTGTCCGACAGGGATGGAACGAGCAGTACTTC	CASSFVRQGWNEQYF
TRBV28	NA	TRBD2	TRBJ2-5	TGTGCCAGCAGTATACTAGCGGGGGGGCGGGAGACCCAGTACTTC	CASSILAGGRETQYF
TRBV6-6	NA	NA	TRBJ2-2	TGTGCCAGCAGTAAATCTAGCGCTCCCGGGGAGCTGTTTTTT	CASSKSSAPGELFF
TRBV6-1	few	NA	TRBJ1-3	TGTGCCAGCATTCGAGCCGGGACAACTGGAAACACCATATATTTT	CASIRAGTTGNTIYF
TRBV7-2	NA	TRBD2	TRBJ2-1	TGTGCCAGCAGCTCCCCGGGAGGGTACAATGAGCAGTTCTTC	CASSSPGGYNEQFF
TRBV5-6	NA	TRBD1	TRBJ2-7	TGTGCCGGCAGCCGTTTGACCGGGACAGGGAACTACGAGCAGTACTTC	CAGSRLTGTGNYEQYF
TRBV20-1	NA	NA	TRBJ2-7	TGCAGTGCTAGAGGTCTGGACAGCACCTACGAGCAGTACTTC	CSARGLDSTYEQYF
TRBV5-5	NA	NA	TRBJ2-1	TGTGCCAGCAGCTTGTGGGCGGGGATCCTCACCAATGAGCAGTTCTTC	CASSLWAGILTNEQFF
TRBV19	NA	NA	TRBJ2-7	TGTGCCAGTAGCGCGGGACTCCCAACCGTTAACGAGCAGTACTTC	CASSAGLPTVNEQYF
TRBV28	NA	TRBD1	TRBJ2-1	TGTGCCAGCAGTCTGACAGGGGGCCCCGTCAATGAGCAGTTCTTC	CASSLTGGPVNEQFF
TRBV5-1	few	NA	TRBJ1-5	TGCGCCAGCAGCTTGGGTTCGGCAGGGACCGGTCAGCCCCAGCATTTT	CASSLGSAGTGQPQHF
TRBV5-1	once	TRBD1	TRBJ2-5	TGCGCCAGCAGCTTTCCGGCAGGGGGTAACCAAGAGACCCAGTACTTC	CASSFPAGGNQETQYF
TRBV6-1	NA	NA	TRBJ2-7	TGTGCCAGCACCGGGGTGCCGGGACGGGGTGACTTC	CASTGVPGRGDF
TRBV15	NA	NA	TRBJ1-5	TGTGCCACGGGGACGCTGGGGGCTCAGCCCCAGCATTTT	CATGTLGAQPQHF
TRBV12-3/TRBV12-4	many	NA	TRBJ2-3	TGTGCCAGCAGTTTACTAGGGGCAGATACGCAGTATTTT	CASSLLGADTQYF
TRBV27	NA	NA	TRBJ2-1	TGTGCCAGCAGTTCGGGACTTCCACAGGGCAATGAGCAGTTCTTC	CASSSGLPQGNEQFF
TRBV6-1	NA	NA	TRBJ1-5	TGTGCCAGCATTGAATACTGGACGTTTAATCAGCCCCAGCATTTT	CASIEYWTFNQPQHF
TRBV5-6	NA	NA	TRBJ2-4	TGTGCCAGCATCGGGAACGGAAACATTCAGTACTTC	CASIGNGNIQYF
TRBV7-9	NA	TRBD1	TRBJ2-7	TGTGCCAGCAGCTTAGCGTACAGGGGGCGAAGAGTCTTC	CASSLAYRGRRVF
TRBV20-1	NA	NA	TRBJ1-5	TGCAGTGCTAGAGATAGGCAAAAAAATAGCAATCAGCCCCAGCATTTT	CSARDRQKNSNQPQHF
TRBV7-8	NA	TRBD2	TRBJ2-3	TGTGCCAGCAGCTCCGAAGCGGGAGGGCCGACAGATACGCAGTATTTT	CASSSEAGGPTDTQYF
TRBV12-3/TRBV12-4	NA	NA	TRBJ1-1	TGTGCCAGCAGTTTAAAGAGAAACACTGAAGCTTTATTT	CASSLKRNTEALF
TRBV11-2	NA	NA	TRBJ1-1	TGTGCCAGCAGCTTAATCCCAGACACTGAAGCTTTCTTT	CASSLIPDTEAFF
TRBV6-5	NA	NA	TRBJ2-2	TGTGCCAGCAGTTACTCGAACGGGGAGCTGTTTTTT	CASSYSNGELFF
TRBV6-2/TRBV6-3	NA	NA	TRBJ1-5	TGTGCCAGCAAAAGATCTAGCAATCAGCCCCAGCATTTT	CASKRSSNQPQHF
TRBV5-4	NA	NA	TRBJ2-3	TGTGCCAGCAGCTTGGGGTTTACAGCCCCGCGATTCACAGATACGCAGTATTTT	CASSLGFTAPRFTDTQYF
TRBV7-8	many	TRBD1	TRBJ2-7	TGTGCCAGCAGCTTAGAGGCGCAGGGGGCTCACGAGCAGTACTTC	CASSLEAQGAHEQYF
TRBV6-2/TRBV6-3	NA	NA	TRBJ2-7	TGTGCCAGCAGTCCCGGGATTTCTGGACACGAGCAGTACTTC	CASSPGISGHEQYF
TRBV2	NA	NA	TRBJ1-1	TGTGCCAGCAGTGAAAGGCCGACGCGGGACACTGAAGCTTTCTTT	CASSERPTRDTEAFF
TRBV7-2	many	NA	TRBJ1-1	TGTGCCAGCAGCTTAGGGGGGGGAGCTAACACTGAAGCTTTCTTT	CASSLGGGANTEAFF
TRBV12-3/TRBV12-4	NA	TRBD1	TRBJ1-5	TGTGCCAGCAGTTTAAGTGGAGGGGGCGCCAGTCAGCCCCAGCATTTT	CASSLSGGGASQPQHF
TRBV6-5	NA	TRBD2	TRBJ2-2	TGTGCCAGCAGTTACCCGGGGGGCGGGGAGCTGTTTTTT	CASSYPGGGELFF
TRBV24-1	few	NA	TRBJ2-3	TGTGCCACCAGTGAACTGCCCTTCGTTGATACGCAGTATTTT	CATSELPFVDTQYF
TRBV2	NA	NA	TRBJ1-6	TGTGCCAGCAGTGAAGTGGGGTATTCACCCCTCCACTTT	CASSEVGYSPLHF
TRBV7-6	NA	TRBD1	TRBJ2-2	TGTGCCAGCAGCCGGGACAGTGGGGTTTCGGCCGGGGAGCTGTTTTTT	CASSRDSGVSAGELFF
TRBV28	few	TRBD1	TRBJ2-3	TGTGCCAGCACATCGAATTACAGGGGTTTCACAGATACGCAGTATTTT	CASTSNYRGFTDTQYF
TRBV4-1	few	NA	TRBJ1-1	TGCGCCAGCAGTCAGACGTTACAGGGTCGGAGCACTGAAGCTTTCTTT	CASSQTLQGRSTEAFF
TRBV27	few	NA	TRBJ2-7	TGTGCCAGCAGTTTGTCCACAGTAGCCTACGAGCAGTACTTC	CASSLSTVAYEQYF
TRBV20-1	NA	NA	TRBJ1-2	TGCAGTGCCCTTGACAGGCTATGGTATGGCTACACCTTC	CSALDRLWYGYTF
TRBV7-6	NA	NA	TRBJ2-7	TGTGCCAGCAGCCCAGAGCGGAGTGGCTACGAGCAGTACTTC	CASSPERSGYEQYF
TRBV4-2	NA	TRBD2	TRBJ2-1	TGTGCCAGCAGCCAAGGCCTAGCGGTCGAGGGCGAGCAGTTCTTC	CASSQGLAVEGEQFF
TRBV11-1	NA	NA	TRBJ1-6	TGTGCCAGCAGCTTATCCCACGGGCTCTCACCCCTCCACTTT	CASSLSHGLSPLHF
TRBV28	NA	NA	TRBJ2-3	TGTGCCAGCAGTCCCCCCCGCTTGCTGATAGCCGCAGATACGCAGTATTTT	CASSPPRLLIAADTQYF
TRBV23-1	NA	TRBD1	TRBJ2-2	TGCGCCAGCAGTCAAGTCTCGACAGGGGGCCTGAACACCGGGGAGCTGTTTTTT	CASSQVSTGGLNTGELFF
TRBV28	many	NA	TRBJ2-4	TGTGCCAGCAGTTTATGGGTAGGGAACATTCAGTACTTC	CASSLWVGNIQYF
TRBV7-6	few	NA	TRBJ2-7	TGTGCCAGCGCACCAGCAGGGGCAGACGAGCAGTACTTC	CASAPAGADEQYF
TRBV15	NA	NA	TRBJ1-2	TGTGCCACCAGCCCTCTATTGGGTCAGGGCAGCTATGGCTACACCTTC	CATSPLLGQGSYGYTF
TRBV7-2	few	TRBD2	TRBJ2-1	TGTGCCAGCAGCCGCGCGGGGGGGGACTACAATGAGCAGTTCTTC	CASSRAGGDYNEQFF
TRBV19	NA	NA	TRBJ1-3	TGTGCCAGTAGTATAGATCGTGGGAATTCTGGAAACACCATATATTTT	CASSIDRGNSGNTIYF
TRBV7-4	NA	TRBD1	TRBJ2-7	TGTGGCAGCAGGGGGCAGGCCATCGAGCAGTACTTC	CGSRGQAIEQYF
TRBV7-6	NA	TRBD1	TRBJ2-1	TGTGCCAGCAGTACGGGACAGACTTACAATGAGCAGTTCTTC	CASSTGQTYNEQFF
TRBV6-6	NA	NA	TRBJ1-1	TGTGCCAGCAGTGGAGTGGGGGCTGGGTCCGAAGCTTTCTTT	CASSGVGAGSEAFF
TRBV29-1	NA	NA	TRBJ2-7	TGCAGCGTTGAGACCGGGACGCACTCCTACGAGCAGTACTTC	CSVETGTHSYEQYF